This T cell receptor (beta chain) originates from a study of blood T cells in healthy people across ages (dated by TCRdb to between 2014 and 2016). For the wider study: In model experiments, template switching captured about one uniquely barcoded TCR beta cDNA molecule for every two T cells. Using the same blood draw, the study looked at two additional independent replicas of 1 million unique cDNA reads for two donors, one aged 18 to 29 and the other aged 80 or older. Age-related changes in TCR beta repertoire diversity were measured in the study by deep sequencing normalized with unique cDNA molecular identifiers. Four age groups were formed from the donors: young (average about 16 years), middle-aged (less than 40), aged (approximately 60) and long-lived (more than 75).

Systemically healthy Caucasian individuals from Russia, roughly 40 in total and aged about 6 to 90 years, were included as donors. Each donor gave ten milliliters of peripheral blood, collected into EDTA-treated Vacutainer tubes. Ficoll-Paque density-gradient centrifugation was used to isolate PBMCs, with at least 6.5 million per sample. Trizol reagent was used to extract total RNA from PBMCs, with at least 5.5 micrograms per sample. For every donor, flow cytometry on a PBMC aliquot measured the percentage of naive CD45RAhigh/CD27high T cells. Study-wide findings and limitations: Because donor CMV infection status was unknown, age-related changes in expanded clonotypes were potentially confounded. Compared with the aged group, the long-lived group had more naive CD4+ T cells, fewer expanded clones and increased TCR diversity, a pattern suggesting age selection. Since profiling was done on bulk unsorted PBMCs, naive and antigen-experienced compartments could not be conclusively compared. Observed TCR beta diversity per million T cells fell roughly linearly with age, and a significant reduction was already apparent by age approximately 41. The percentage of naive T cells measured by flow cytometry correlated strongly with observed TCR beta diversity. Total diversity estimates from one million sequenced T cells were considered lower bounds and underestimates.

CDR1 and CDR2, per the germline V gene, are SGHVS and FQNEAQ. Relative to germline, V is missing 4 bases and J is missing 6 bases, with 15 bases of the junction outside any gene match. Its CDR3 holds 17 amino acids, cysteine through phenylalanine. Left in the record is the CDR3 DNA by itself, 51 bases read in frame from the first base. Receptors were amplified or captured by 5' RACE. Sequencing used an Illumina HiSeq 2500. A second about 6 to 11 cycle PCR used a sample-barcoded 5' primer and a J-beta primer mix. Each TCR beta cDNA molecule received a unique molecular identifier from a template-switch 5' adaptor carrying 12 random nucleotides. At least 3 million CDR3-containing paired-end reads were obtained from each sample. First-strand cDNA synthesis was performed from all RNA using the Mint cDNA synthesis kit, with priming by a TRBC-specific oligonucleotide. After uracil-DNA glycosylase treatment, a first 18-cycle PCR used universal primers M1SS and BC2_uni_R on all cDNA. As for the authors' bioinformatics: Each sample was normalized by randomly selecting 1 million high-quality reads, each carrying a distinct molecular identifier. Instead of being binned into consensus sequences, reads that shared molecular identifiers were thrown out. CDR3 identification, clonotype clustering and error correction used MiTCR with a Q25 quality threshold and the strictest error-elimination algorithm. A nonparametric unseen species model using Euler transformation provided a lower-bound estimate of total TCR beta diversity. TCRdb trimmed the raw reads at Q25, called clones with MiXCR and kept productive beta chains. Identical CDR3 protein sequences are pooled into one entry, listed with their most common genes and DNA. TCRdb, not the authors, supplied the V and J calls. Across this sample there are some 850,000 distinct CDR3 sequences, with around 25% seen only once. The ten most abundant clones make up about 3% of the sample.

About this clonotype: This receptor's antigen is unknown. Base qualities are missing; no much larger clone stands one base away.

The data also belong to a second study, concerning T cells of mothers and their children. The other study reports the following: The donors were nine systemically healthy Caucasian individuals, made up of three mothers and their six children. cDNA synthesis used all of the extracted RNA, with roughly 1.5 ug of RNA in each 15 ul reaction. In the second PCR, sample barcodes and 2-4 random nucleotides were introduced via the M1S primer. More than 8.5 million TCR beta CDR3 reads were obtained from each mother, and approximately 3 million reads were obtained from each child. In both related and unrelated pairs, thymic selection shapes the output of TCR recombination in a similar way, with inherited differences having only a minor effect. Normalized repertoire overlap in related mother-child pairs was always slightly higher than in unrelated mother-child pairs, but the difference was never significant. No persistent microchimeric T cell clones were detected, at a sensitivity of approximately 100 clones per million clonotypes. In the study, deep NGS was used to compare the TCR beta repertoires of mothers and children, and features distinguishing related mother-child pairs from unrelated individuals were sought. On average, the children were about 10 +/- 4 years old, while the mothers were 40 +/- 4 years old. After adapter ligation was performed with NEBNext reagents, the libraries were sequenced on an Illumina HiSeq 2000 with 100+100 nt paired-end reads. Mother and child libraries were prepared a month apart and sequenced in separate runs to prevent cross-contamination. Between 500,000 and 2,000,000 distinct TCR beta clonotypes were identified per donor. Naive TCR beta clonotypes were estimated from low-frequency clonotypes matched to each donor's FACS-determined naive share, without sorting.

Sequencing used blood. The chain was built from TRBV7-8 and TRBJ2-3; 8 of the junction bases match TRBD1. This receptor was identified in a boy younger than 18 in good health. The CDR3 has the sequence CASSSTGTGQLWDTQYF. The DNA sequence follows: TGTGCCAGCAGCTCGACCGGGACAGGCCAACTCTGGGATACGCAGTATTTT.